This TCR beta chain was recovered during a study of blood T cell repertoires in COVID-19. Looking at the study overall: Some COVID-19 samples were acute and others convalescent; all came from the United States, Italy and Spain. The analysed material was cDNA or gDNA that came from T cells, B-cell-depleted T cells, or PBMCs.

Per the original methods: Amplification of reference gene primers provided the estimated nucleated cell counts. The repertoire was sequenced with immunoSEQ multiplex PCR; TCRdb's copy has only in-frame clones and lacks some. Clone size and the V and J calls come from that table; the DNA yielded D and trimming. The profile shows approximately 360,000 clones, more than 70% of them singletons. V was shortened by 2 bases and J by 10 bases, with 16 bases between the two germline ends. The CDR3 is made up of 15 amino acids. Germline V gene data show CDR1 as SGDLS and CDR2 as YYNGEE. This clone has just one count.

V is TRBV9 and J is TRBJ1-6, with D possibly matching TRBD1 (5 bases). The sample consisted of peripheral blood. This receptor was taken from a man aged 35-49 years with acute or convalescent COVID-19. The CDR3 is CASSVRGEVGSPLHF. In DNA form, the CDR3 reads TGTGCCAGCAGCGTGAGAGGGGAGGTTGGCTCACCCCTCCACTTT.